This entry concerns a single TCR beta chain. This entry belongs to a study of blood T cells in healthy people across ages. Sample-barcoded 5' priming and a J-beta primer mix drove a second PCR of roughly 7 to 11 cycles. TCRdb processed the 5' RACE reads anew with MiXCR; each CDR3 protein has one entry. The repertoire holds more than 900,000 distinct CDR3 sequences, 20% to 25% seen once, with about 0.72% in the top ten. Germline CDR1 DFQATT, CDR2 SNEGSKA (reference sequence). The CDR3 contains 11 residues. V was pared by 5 bases and J by 4 bases, with 8 bases between. These data were likewise used in another study, on T cells of mothers and their children. That report notes: Unrelated pairs and related pairs have their TCR recombination output shaped similarly by thymic selection.

The clonotype originates from a girl aged 2-15 years in good health. The source material was blood. J is TRBJ1-2 and V is TRBV20-1; D is undetermined. The CDR3 bases are TGCAGTGCTTACGGATTCTATGGCTACACCTTC. This gives the protein CSAYGFYGYTF.